This T cell receptor beta chain emerged from a study of neoadjuvant nivolumab and ipilimumab in lung cancer. About the study: Patients got nivolumab 3 mg/kg on days 1, 15 and 29; combination added ipilimumab 1 mg/kg day 1. Study observations and caveats: A small number of samples were TCR sequenced. TCR clonality did not significantly correlate with pathologic tumor regression.

A remark on this clone: Its antigen is still unknown.

Clones were read by immunoSEQ multiplex PCR, and TCRdb kept only the in-frame ones, dropping some. The data contain 6,000 or so clones, almost 65% of them singletons. CDR1 ENHRY and CDR2 SYGVKD come from the germline V gene. V was pared by 2 bases and J by 0 bases, with 7 bases between. The CDR3 spans 14 residues. The chain has TRBV10-3 and TRBJ2-5, with D perhaps matching TRBD1 (6 bases). The specimen comprised tumor tissue, sampled after neoadjuvant nivolumab, alone or with ipilimumab, at or shortly before surgery. The sequence was collected from an adult with non-small cell lung cancer. The CDR3 is CAISENRDQETQYF. CDR3 in DNA: TGTGCCATCAGTGAGAACAGGGACCAAGAGACCCAGTACTTC.